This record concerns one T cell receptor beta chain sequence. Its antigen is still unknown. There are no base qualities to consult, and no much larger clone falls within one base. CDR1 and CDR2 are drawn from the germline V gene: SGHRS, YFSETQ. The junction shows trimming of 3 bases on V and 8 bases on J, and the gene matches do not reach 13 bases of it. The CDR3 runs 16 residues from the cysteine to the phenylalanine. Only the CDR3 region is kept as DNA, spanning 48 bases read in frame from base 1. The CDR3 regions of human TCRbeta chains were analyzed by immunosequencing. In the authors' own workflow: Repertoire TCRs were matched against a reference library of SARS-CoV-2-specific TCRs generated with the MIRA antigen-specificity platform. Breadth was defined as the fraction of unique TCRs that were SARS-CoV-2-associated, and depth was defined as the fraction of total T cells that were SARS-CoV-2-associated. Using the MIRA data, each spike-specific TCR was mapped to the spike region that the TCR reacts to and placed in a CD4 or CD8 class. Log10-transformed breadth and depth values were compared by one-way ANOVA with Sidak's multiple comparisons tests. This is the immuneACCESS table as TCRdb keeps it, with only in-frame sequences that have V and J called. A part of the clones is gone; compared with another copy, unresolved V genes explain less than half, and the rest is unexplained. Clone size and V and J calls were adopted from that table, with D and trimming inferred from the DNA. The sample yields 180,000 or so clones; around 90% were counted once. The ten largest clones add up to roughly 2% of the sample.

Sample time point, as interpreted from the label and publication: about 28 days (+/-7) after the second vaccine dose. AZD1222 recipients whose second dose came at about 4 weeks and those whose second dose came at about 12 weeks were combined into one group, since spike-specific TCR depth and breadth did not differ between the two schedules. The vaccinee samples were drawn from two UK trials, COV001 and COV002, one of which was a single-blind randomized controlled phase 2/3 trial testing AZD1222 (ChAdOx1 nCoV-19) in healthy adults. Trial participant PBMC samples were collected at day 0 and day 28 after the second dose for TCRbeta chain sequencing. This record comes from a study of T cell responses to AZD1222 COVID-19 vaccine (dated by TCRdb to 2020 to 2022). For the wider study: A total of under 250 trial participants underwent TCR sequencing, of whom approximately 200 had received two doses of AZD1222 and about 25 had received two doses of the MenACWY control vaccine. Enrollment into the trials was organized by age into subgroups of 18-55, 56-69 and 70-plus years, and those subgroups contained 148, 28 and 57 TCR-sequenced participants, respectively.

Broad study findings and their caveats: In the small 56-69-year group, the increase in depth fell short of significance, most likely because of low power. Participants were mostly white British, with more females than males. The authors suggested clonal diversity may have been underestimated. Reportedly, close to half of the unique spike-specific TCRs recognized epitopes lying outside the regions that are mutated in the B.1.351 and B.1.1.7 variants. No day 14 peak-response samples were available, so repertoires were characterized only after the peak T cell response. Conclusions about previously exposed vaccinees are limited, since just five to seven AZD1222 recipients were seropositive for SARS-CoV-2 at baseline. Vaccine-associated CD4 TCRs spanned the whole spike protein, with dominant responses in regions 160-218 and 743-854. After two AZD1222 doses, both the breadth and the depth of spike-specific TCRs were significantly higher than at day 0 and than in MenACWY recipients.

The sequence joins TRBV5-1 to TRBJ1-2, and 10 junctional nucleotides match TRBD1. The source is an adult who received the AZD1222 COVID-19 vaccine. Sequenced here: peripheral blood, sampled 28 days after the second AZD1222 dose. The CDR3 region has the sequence CASSSTSRDRGDGYTF. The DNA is TGCGCCAGCAGCTCTACGTCCCGGGACAGGGGAGACGGCTACACCTTC.